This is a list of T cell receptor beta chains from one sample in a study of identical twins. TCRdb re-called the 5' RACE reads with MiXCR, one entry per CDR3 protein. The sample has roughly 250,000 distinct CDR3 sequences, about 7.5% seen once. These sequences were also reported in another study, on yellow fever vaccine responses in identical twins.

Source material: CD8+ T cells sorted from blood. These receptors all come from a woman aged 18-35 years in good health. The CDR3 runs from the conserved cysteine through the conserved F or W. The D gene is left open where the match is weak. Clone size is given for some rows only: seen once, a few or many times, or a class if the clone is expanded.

CDR3aa: CASSSYVDRDSPLHF
CDR3nt: TGTGCCAGCAGTTCTTATGTGGACAGGGATTCACCCCTCCACTTT
v_gene: TRBV27
j_gene: TRBJ1-6
d_gene: TRBD1
abundance: few
len: 15

CDR3aa: CASSPGLAGEQYF
CDR3nt: TGTGCCAGCAGTCCGGGACTAGCGGGCGAGCAGTACTTC
v_gene: TRBV12-3/TRBV12-4
j_gene: TRBJ2-7
d_gene: TRBD2
abundance: many
len: 13

CDR3aa: CIGTSGSTDTQYF
CDR3nt: TGCATCGGGACTAGCGGAAGCACAGATACGCAGTATTTT
v_gene: TRBV20-1
j_gene: TRBJ2-3
d_gene: TRBD2
abundance: few
len: 13

CDR3aa: CASSLVDSGGGSEKLFF
CDR3nt: TGTGCCAGCAGCTTAGTGGATTCCGGCGGCGGCAGTGAAAAACTGTTTTTT
v_gene: TRBV7-9
j_gene: TRBJ1-4
d_gene: NA
abundance: many
len: 17

CDR3aa: CSASSFEINNEQFF
CDR3nt: TGCAGTGCCTCGTCATTCGAAATCAACAATGAGCAGTTCTTC
v_gene: TRBV20-1
j_gene: TRBJ2-1
d_gene: NA
abundance: NA
len: 14

CDR3aa: CASSSLPFRQGSRQQPYEQYF
CDR3nt: TGTGCCAGCAGCTCCCTACCCTTTAGACAGGGGTCTCGCCAACAACCCTACGAGCAGTACTTC
v_gene: TRBV11-1
j_gene: TRBJ2-7
d_gene: TRBD1
abundance: few
len: 21

CDR3aa: CASSLGGTQETQYF
CDR3nt: TGCGCCAGCAGCCTAGGGGGGACCCAAGAGACCCAGTACTTC
v_gene: TRBV4-1
j_gene: TRBJ2-5
d_gene: NA
abundance: many
len: 14

CDR3aa: CASSSVGANYGYTF
CDR3nt: TGTGCCAGCAGCTCGGTCGGGGCTAACTATGGCTACACCTTC
v_gene: TRBV7-8
j_gene: TRBJ1-2
d_gene: NA
abundance: few
len: 14

CDR3aa: CASSEGQGLAGELFF
CDR3nt: TGTGCCAGCAGCGAGGGACAGGGGTTGGCCGGGGAGCTGTTTTTT
v_gene: TRBV7-8
j_gene: TRBJ2-2
d_gene: TRBD1
abundance: few
len: 15

CDR3aa: CASSLDRFDRQETQYF
CDR3nt: TGTGCCAGCAGCTTAGATCGGTTTGACAGACAAGAGACCCAGTACTTC
v_gene: TRBV11-2
j_gene: TRBJ2-5
d_gene: NA
abundance: few
len: 16

CDR3aa: CASSRGQGYEQFF
CDR3nt: TGTGCCAGCAGCCGAGGACAGGGCTATGAGCAGTTCTTC
v_gene: TRBV7-3
j_gene: TRBJ2-1
d_gene: TRBD1
abundance: NA
len: 13

CDR3aa: CASSLGNSGYNEKLFF
CDR3nt: TGTGCCAGCAGCTTAGGGAACTCGGGATATAATGAAAAACTGTTTTTT
v_gene: TRBV13
j_gene: TRBJ1-4
d_gene: NA
abundance: few
len: 16

CDR3aa: CASSLAPSAPGLQYEQYF
CDR3nt: TGCGCCAGCAGCTTGGCCCCAAGCGCCCCCGGGCTTCAGTACGAGCAGTACTTC
v_gene: TRBV5-1
j_gene: TRBJ2-7
d_gene: NA
abundance: NA
len: 18

CDR3aa: CASSEQVFSSYEQYF
CDR3nt: TGTGCCAGCAGTGAACAAGTCTTTTCCTCCTACGAGCAGTACTTC
v_gene: TRBV2
j_gene: TRBJ2-7
d_gene: NA
abundance: few
len: 15

CDR3aa: CASSSVTGSYNEQFF
CDR3nt: TGCGCCAGCAGCTCGGTGACAGGCTCCTACAATGAGCAGTTCTTC
v_gene: TRBV5-1
j_gene: TRBJ2-1
d_gene: NA
abundance: many
len: 15

CDR3aa: CASRPDRGLETQYF
CDR3nt: TGTGCCAGCAGACCGGACAGGGGGCTGGAGACCCAGTACTTC
v_gene: TRBV12-3/TRBV12-4
j_gene: TRBJ2-5
d_gene: TRBD1
abundance: few
len: 14

CDR3aa: CASSPLAGVPYNEQFF
CDR3nt: TGTGCCAGCAGTCCGCTAGCGGGAGTTCCCTACAATGAGCAGTTCTTC
v_gene: TRBV28
j_gene: TRBJ2-1
d_gene: TRBD2
abundance: many
len: 16

CDR3aa: CASSPSNPGTDGYTF
CDR3nt: TGTGCCAGCTCACCCTCAAATCCCGGGACAGATGGCTACACCTTC
v_gene: TRBV18
j_gene: TRBJ1-2
d_gene: TRBD1
abundance: few
len: 15

CDR3aa: CSVEDRGPHEGYTF
CDR3nt: TGCAGCGTTGAGGACAGGGGGCCCCACGAGGGCTACACCTTC
v_gene: TRBV29-1
j_gene: TRBJ1-2
d_gene: TRBD1
abundance: few
len: 14

CDR3aa: CASSTAGWDSGYNKQFF
CDR3nt: TGTGCCAGCAGTACCGCCGGTTGGGACAGTGGCTACAATAAGCAGTTCTTC
v_gene: TRBV12-3/TRBV12-4
j_gene: TRBJ2-1
d_gene: TRBD1
abundance: few
len: 17

CDR3aa: CASSLGGANYGYTF
CDR3nt: TGCGCCAGCAGCTTGGGGGGAGCTAACTATGGCTACACCTTC
v_gene: TRBV5-1
j_gene: TRBJ1-2
d_gene: NA
abundance: many
len: 14

CDR3aa: CASSATENTEAFF
CDR3nt: TGTGCCAGCAGTGCGACAGAAAACACTGAAGCTTTCTTT
v_gene: TRBV6-4
j_gene: TRBJ1-1
d_gene: NA
abundance: many
len: 13

CDR3aa: CASSPDKSNQPQHF
CDR3nt: TGTGCCAGCAGTCCGGACAAAAGCAATCAGCCCCAGCATTTT
v_gene: TRBV28
j_gene: TRBJ1-5
d_gene: NA
abundance: many
len: 14

CDR3aa: CASSSRDRVSDGYTF
CDR3nt: TGTGCCAGCAGTTCCCGGGACAGGGTTAGCGATGGCTACACCTTC
v_gene: TRBV12-3/TRBV12-4
j_gene: TRBJ1-2
d_gene: TRBD1
abundance: many
len: 15

CDR3aa: CASSHDGVYGYTF
CDR3nt: TGTGCCAGCAGCCATGACGGAGTCTATGGCTACACCTTC
v_gene: TRBV12-3/TRBV12-4
j_gene: TRBJ1-2
d_gene: NA
abundance: NA
len: 13

CDR3aa: CSASPGLADEQYF
CDR3nt: TGCAGTGCAAGCCCGGGACTAGCGGACGAGCAGTACTTC
v_gene: TRBV20-1
j_gene: TRBJ2-7
d_gene: TRBD2
abundance: many
len: 13

CDR3aa: CASSPPSYEQYF
CDR3nt: TGTGCCAGTAGCCCCCCGTCCTACGAGCAGTACTTC
v_gene: TRBV19
j_gene: TRBJ2-7
d_gene: NA
abundance: many
len: 12

CDR3aa: CASSGSSGVTTDTQYF
CDR3nt: TGTGCCAGCAGCGGGTCTAGCGGAGTTACCACAGATACGCAGTATTTT
v_gene: TRBV6-1
j_gene: TRBJ2-3
d_gene: TRBD2
abundance: few
len: 16

CDR3aa: CASSLDYLAGGNEQFF
CDR3nt: TGCGCCAGCAGCTTGGATTATCTAGCGGGGGGAAATGAGCAGTTCTTC
v_gene: TRBV5-1
j_gene: TRBJ2-1
d_gene: TRBD2
abundance: NA
len: 16

CDR3aa: CASRMQGPNTGELFF
CDR3nt: TGTGCCAGCAGAATGCAGGGGCCGAACACCGGGGAGCTGTTTTTT
v_gene: TRBV7-2
j_gene: TRBJ2-2
d_gene: NA
abundance: many
len: 15

CDR3aa: CASSLVKREGREQFF
CDR3nt: TGCGCCAGCAGCTTGGTCAAGCGGGAGGGCCGCGAGCAGTTCTTC
v_gene: TRBV5-1
j_gene: TRBJ2-1
d_gene: TRBD2
abundance: many
len: 15

CDR3aa: CASSQDARGAGPQEETQYF
CDR3nt: TGTGCCAGCAGCCAAGATGCGCGGGGGGCCGGTCCTCAAGAAGAGACCCAGTACTTC
v_gene: TRBV4-2
j_gene: TRBJ2-5
d_gene: TRBD2
abundance: few
len: 19

CDR3aa: CASSARDGRGNTIYF
CDR3nt: TGTGCCAGCAGCGCGCGGGACGGGCGGGGAAACACCATATATTTT
v_gene: TRBV9
j_gene: TRBJ1-3
d_gene: NA
abundance: few
len: 15

CDR3aa: CASTTGVEQFF
CDR3nt: TGTGCCAGTACTACAGGGGTTGAGCAGTTCTTC
v_gene: TRBV12-3/TRBV12-4
j_gene: TRBJ2-1
d_gene: TRBD1
abundance: NA
len: 11

CDR3aa: CACSPPTNRGIPQETQYF
CDR3nt: TGTGCCTGCAGTCCCCCCACCAACAGGGGCATTCCCCAAGAGACCCAGTACTTC
v_gene: TRBV12-3/TRBV12-4
j_gene: TRBJ2-5
d_gene: TRBD1
abundance: NA
len: 18

CDR3aa: CASSPDRGIAEAFF
CDR3nt: TGTGCCAGCAGCCCTGACAGGGGAATCGCTGAAGCTTTCTTT
v_gene: TRBV12-3/TRBV12-4
j_gene: TRBJ1-1
d_gene: TRBD1
abundance: many
len: 14

CDR3aa: CASTLAGVYTGELFF
CDR3nt: TGTGCCAGCACCCTAGCGGGAGTGTACACCGGGGAGCTGTTTTTT
v_gene: TRBV12-3/TRBV12-4
j_gene: TRBJ2-2
d_gene: TRBD2
abundance: many
len: 15

CDR3aa: CSAKGPSGTYNEQFF
CDR3nt: TGCAGTGCTAAGGGTCCAAGCGGGACCTACAATGAGCAGTTCTTC
v_gene: TRBV20-1
j_gene: TRBJ2-1
d_gene: TRBD2
abundance: NA
len: 15

CDR3aa: CASSSTGVNSPLHF
CDR3nt: TGTGCCAGCAGCTCTACAGGGGTTAATTCACCCCTCCACTTT
v_gene: TRBV6-1
j_gene: TRBJ1-6
d_gene: TRBD1
abundance: once
len: 14

CDR3aa: CASSLRQGRYIQYF
CDR3nt: TGCGCCAGCAGCTTGCGACAGGGGAGATACATTCAGTACTTC
v_gene: TRBV5-1
j_gene: TRBJ2-4
d_gene: TRBD1
abundance: many
len: 14

CDR3aa: CSARDLGGNTGELFF
CDR3nt: TGCAGTGCTAGAGATTTGGGGGGGAACACCGGGGAGCTGTTTTTT
v_gene: TRBV20-1
j_gene: TRBJ2-2
d_gene: NA
abundance: NA
len: 15

CDR3aa: CASSTGLLVSWTYNEQFF
CDR3nt: TGTGCCAGCAGCACCGGCCTCCTCGTCTCGTGGACCTACAATGAGCAGTTCTTC
v_gene: TRBV5-6
j_gene: TRBJ2-1
d_gene: NA
abundance: NA
len: 18

CDR3aa: CASSPGQGSSYNEQFF
CDR3nt: TGTGCCAGCAGCCCGGGACAGGGGAGCTCCTACAATGAGCAGTTCTTC
v_gene: TRBV7-9
j_gene: TRBJ2-1
d_gene: TRBD1
abundance: many
len: 16

CDR3aa: CSARGPGTKVSYEQYF
CDR3nt: TGCAGTGCTAGAGGTCCGGGAACTAAGGTCTCCTACGAGCAGTACTTC
v_gene: TRBV20-1
j_gene: TRBJ2-7
d_gene: NA
abundance: many
len: 16

CDR3aa: CASSPGSPGELFF
CDR3nt: TGTGCCAGCAGCCCGGGGTCCCCCGGGGAGCTGTTTTTT
v_gene: TRBV12-3/TRBV12-4
j_gene: TRBJ2-2
d_gene: NA
abundance: many
len: 13

CDR3aa: CASRHTSSYNEQFF
CDR3nt: TGTGCCAGCAGGCACACGAGCTCCTACAATGAGCAGTTCTTC
v_gene: TRBV12-3/TRBV12-4
j_gene: TRBJ2-1
d_gene: NA
abundance: many
len: 14

CDR3aa: CASSPSEYNEQFF
CDR3nt: TGTGCCAGCAGCCCTTCAGAGTACAATGAGCAGTTCTTC
v_gene: TRBV6-4
j_gene: TRBJ2-1
d_gene: NA
abundance: many
len: 13

CDR3aa: CSARVGGYEQYF
CDR3nt: TGCAGTGCTAGAGTGGGCGGCTACGAGCAGTACTTC
v_gene: TRBV20-1
j_gene: TRBJ2-7
d_gene: NA
abundance: many
len: 12

CDR3aa: CASNWGSPTDTQYF
CDR3nt: TGTGCCAGCAATTGGGGTTCCCCCACAGATACGCAGTATTTT
v_gene: TRBV5-8
j_gene: TRBJ2-3
d_gene: NA
abundance: few
len: 14